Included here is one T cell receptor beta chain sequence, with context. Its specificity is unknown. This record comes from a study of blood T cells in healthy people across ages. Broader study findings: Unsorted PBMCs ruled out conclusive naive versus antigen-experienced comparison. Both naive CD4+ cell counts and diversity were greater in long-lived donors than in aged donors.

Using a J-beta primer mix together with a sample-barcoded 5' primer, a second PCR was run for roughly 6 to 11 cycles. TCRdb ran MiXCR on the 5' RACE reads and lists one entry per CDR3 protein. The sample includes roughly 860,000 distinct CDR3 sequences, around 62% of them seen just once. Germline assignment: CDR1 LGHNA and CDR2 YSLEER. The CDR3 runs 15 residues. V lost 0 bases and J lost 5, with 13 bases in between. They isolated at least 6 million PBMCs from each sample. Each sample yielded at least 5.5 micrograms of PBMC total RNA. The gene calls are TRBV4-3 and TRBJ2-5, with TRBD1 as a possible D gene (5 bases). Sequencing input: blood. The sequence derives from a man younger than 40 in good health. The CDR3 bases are TGCGCCAGCAGCCAAGATAGGGCAGGGTGGGAGACCCAGTACTTC. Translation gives CASSQDRAGWETQYF.